This TCR beta chain stems from a study of blood T cells in healthy people across ages. In germline, CDR1 is SNHLY, CDR2 FYNNEI. The V gene lost 0 bases and the J gene lost 1 base, with 9 bases spanning the gap. The CDR3 length is 15 residues. In this sample, this clonotype turned up a few times. Its antigen is undetermined. The authors ran a second PCR of 7 to 11 cycles using a sample-barcoded 5' primer and a J-beta primer mix. Every single cDNA molecule received a tag from a template-switch adaptor with 12 random nucleotides. One entry per CDR3 protein, called by TCRdb with MiXCR from the 5' RACE reads. The sample has 1.4 million or so distinct CDR3 sequences, less than 45% seen once. Whole-study findings and limits: Changes seen in expanded clonotypes were possibly confounded by donor CMV status left unknown. Reliance upon unsorted PBMCs precluded definitive naive versus antigen-experienced comparison. The fall in TCR beta diversity per million T cells was roughly linear with age.

The V gene is TRBV2, the J gene TRBJ2-5; no clear D gene. The sample consisted of blood. This clonotype originated in a woman between 18 and 30 years old in good health. CDR3 protein: CASSEAMAFQETQYF. The CDR3 DNA follows: TGTGCCAGCAGTGAAGCTATGGCTTTCCAAGAGACCCAGTACTTC.